This T cell receptor (beta chain) derives from a study of PD-1 blockade in classical Hodgkin lymphoma. Study-wide context: Intravenous delivery of nivolumab at 3 mg/kg to patients occurred every 2 weeks.

This clone was detected only once. Using immunoSEQ multiplex PCR, the repertoire was profiled, and TCRdb retains in-frame clones only, with some absent. This sample has 80,000 to 100,000 clones, with 93% found just once. Time point here: cycle 4 day 1 (C4D1), after six to seven weeks of nivolumab. All the patients suffered relapse after autologous stem cell transplantation, and brentuximab vedotin exposure differed. The best responses consisted of complete response, partial response or progressive disease. The CDR3 is 14 residues long. Germline values: CDR1 MDHEN, CDR2 SYDVKM. V lost 6 bases to trimming and J lost 3 bases, with 15 bases between them.

The chain combines TRBV28 with TRBJ2-7, with D tentatively TRBD1 (5 bases). Sequenced here: peripheral blood mononuclear cells (PBMCs), sampled before the fourth cycle of nivolumab. The TCR sequence derives from a human donor with classical Hodgkin lymphoma. The CDR3 DNA reads as TGTGCCAGCAGCGATCTGGGCAGGGACTACGAGCAGTACTTC. Translation: CASSDLGRDYEQYF.